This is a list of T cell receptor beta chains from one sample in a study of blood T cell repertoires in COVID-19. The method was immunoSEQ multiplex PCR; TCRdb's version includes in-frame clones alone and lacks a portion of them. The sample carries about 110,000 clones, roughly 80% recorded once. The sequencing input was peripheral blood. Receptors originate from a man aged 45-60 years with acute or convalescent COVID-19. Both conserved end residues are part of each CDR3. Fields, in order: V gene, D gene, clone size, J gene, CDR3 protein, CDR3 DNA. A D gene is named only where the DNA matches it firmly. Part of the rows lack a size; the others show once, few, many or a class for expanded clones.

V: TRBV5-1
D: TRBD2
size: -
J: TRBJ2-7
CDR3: CASSLREGREQYF
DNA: TGCGCCAGCAGCTTGCGGGAGGGGCGCGAGCAGTACTTC

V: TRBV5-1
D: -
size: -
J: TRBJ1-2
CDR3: CASSEPHNYGYTF
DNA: TGCGCCAGCAGCGAGCCTCATAACTATGGCTACACCTTC

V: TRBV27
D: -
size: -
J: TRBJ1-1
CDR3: CASSLLQGAGTEAFF
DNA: TGTGCCAGCAGTTTACTGCAGGGTGCGGGGACTGAAGCTTTCTTT

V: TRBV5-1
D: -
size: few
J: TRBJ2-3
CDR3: CASSLSRAPDTQYF
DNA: TGCGCCAGCAGCTTGAGCAGGGCCCCAGATACGCAGTATTTT

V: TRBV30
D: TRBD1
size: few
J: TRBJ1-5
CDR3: CAWGTGQYSNQPQHF
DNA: TGTGCCTGGGGGACAGGGCAATATAGCAATCAGCCCCAGCATTTT

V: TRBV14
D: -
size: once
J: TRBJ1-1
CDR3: CASSQERGSAFF
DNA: TGTGCCAGCAGCCAAGAGAGGGGGAGTGCTTTCTTT

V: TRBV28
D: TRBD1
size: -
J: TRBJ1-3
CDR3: CASSRDRRNTIYF
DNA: TGTGCCAGCAGTAGGGACAGACGAAACACCATATATTTT

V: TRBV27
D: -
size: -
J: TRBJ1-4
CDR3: CASSLIPGGREKLFF
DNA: TGTGCCAGCAGTTTAATCCCCGGGGGTAGAGAAAAACTGTTTTTT

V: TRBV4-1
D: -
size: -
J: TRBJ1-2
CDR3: CASIPANGVYGYTF
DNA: TGCGCCAGCATCCCAGCCAACGGGGTCTATGGCTACACCTTC

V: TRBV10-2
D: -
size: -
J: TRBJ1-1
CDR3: CATRPGNTEAFF
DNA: TGCGCCACCCGGCCAGGGAACACTGAAGCTTTCTTT

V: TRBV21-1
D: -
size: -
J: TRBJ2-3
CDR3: CASSVTSGGAQPDTQYF
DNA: TGTGCCAGCAGCGTAACTAGCGGGGGGGCCCAGCCAGATACGCAGTATTTT

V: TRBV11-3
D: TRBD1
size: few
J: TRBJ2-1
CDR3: CASSPRTGGDYDEQFF
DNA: TGTGCCAGCAGCCCGCGGACAGGAGGAGACTATGATGAGCAGTTCTTC

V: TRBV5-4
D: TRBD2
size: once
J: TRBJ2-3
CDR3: CASSLRLAGDLTDTQYF
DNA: TGTGCCAGCAGCTTGCGGCTAGCGGGGGACCTCACAGATACGCAGTATTTT

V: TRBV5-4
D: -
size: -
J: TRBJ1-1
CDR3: CASSRELNTEAFF
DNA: TGTGCCAGCAGTCGAGAGTTGAACACTGAAGCTTTCTTT

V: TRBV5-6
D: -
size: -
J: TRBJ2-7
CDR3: CASSLGGDLPYF
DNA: TGTGCCAGCAGCTTAGGTGGGGACTTGCCGTACTTC

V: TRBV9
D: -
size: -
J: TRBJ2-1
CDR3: CASSLASYEQFF
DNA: TGTGCCAGCAGCTTGGCTAGCTATGAGCAGTTCTTC

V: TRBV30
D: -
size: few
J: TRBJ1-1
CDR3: CAWSSRVTEAFF
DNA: TGTGCCTGGAGTTCCAGGGTCACTGAAGCTTTCTTT

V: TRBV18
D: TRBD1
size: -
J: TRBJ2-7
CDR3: CASSPGTAYEQYF
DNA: TGTGCCAGCTCACCTGGGACAGCTTACGAGCAGTACTTC

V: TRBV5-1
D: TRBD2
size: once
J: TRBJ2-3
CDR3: CASSTSGIREDTQYF
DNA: TGCGCCAGCAGCACTAGCGGGATTAGGGAAGATACGCAGTATTTT

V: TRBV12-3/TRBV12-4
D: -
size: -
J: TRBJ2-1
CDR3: CASSLGPNEQFF
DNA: TGTGCCAGCAGTTTAGGGCCAAATGAGCAGTTCTTC

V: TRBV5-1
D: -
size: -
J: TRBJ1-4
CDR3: CASSPGQRTTNEKLFF
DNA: TGCGCCAGCAGCCCCGGACAGAGAACAACTAATGAAAAACTGTTTTTT

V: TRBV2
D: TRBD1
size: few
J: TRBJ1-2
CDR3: CASSIIGTDTNYGYTF
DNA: TGTGCCAGCAGTATTATAGGGACAGACACCAACTATGGCTACACCTTC

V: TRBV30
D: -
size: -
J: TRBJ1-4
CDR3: CAWSVGGGANEKLFF
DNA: TGTGCCTGGAGTGTTGGAGGGGGGGCGAATGAAAAACTGTTTTTT

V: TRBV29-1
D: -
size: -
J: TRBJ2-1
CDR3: CSVAASLYNEQFF
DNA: TGCAGCGTTGCGGCTAGCCTCTACAATGAGCAGTTCTTC

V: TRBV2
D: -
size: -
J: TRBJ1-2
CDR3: CASSEEIYNYGYTF
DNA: TGTGCCAGCAGTGAGGAGATATATAACTATGGCTACACCTTC

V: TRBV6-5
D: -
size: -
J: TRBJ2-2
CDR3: CASSRQGGTGELFF
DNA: TGTGCCAGCAGTAGACAGGGAGGCACCGGGGAGCTGTTTTTT

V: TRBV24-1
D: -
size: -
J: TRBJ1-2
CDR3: CATSAEAGASGYTF
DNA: TGTGCCACCAGTGCGGAGGCAGGAGCATCAGGCTACACCTTC

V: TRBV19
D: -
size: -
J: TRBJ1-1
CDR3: CASSILRHTEAFF
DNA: TGTGCCAGTAGTATACTCAGGCACACTGAAGCTTTCTTT

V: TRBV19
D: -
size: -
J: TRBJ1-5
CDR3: CASSIARAWNQPQHF
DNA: TGTGCCAGTAGTATAGCCAGGGCATGGAATCAGCCCCAGCATTTT

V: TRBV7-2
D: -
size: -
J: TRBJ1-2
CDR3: CASSSQGWYGYTF
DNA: TGTGCCAGCAGCTCACAGGGCTGGTATGGCTACACCTTC

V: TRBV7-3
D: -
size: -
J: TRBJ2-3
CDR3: CATPYSRYF
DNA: TGTGCCACCCCGTATAGCAGGTATTTT

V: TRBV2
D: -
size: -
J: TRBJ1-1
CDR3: CASRSLTNTEAFF
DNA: TGTGCCAGCAGAAGCTTAACGAACACTGAAGCTTTCTTT

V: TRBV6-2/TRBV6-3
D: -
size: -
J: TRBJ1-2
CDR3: CASSPFGYGYTF
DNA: TGTGCCAGCAGCCCCTTCGGCTATGGCTACACCTTC

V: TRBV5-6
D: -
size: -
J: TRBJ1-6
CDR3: CASSSDHSPLHF
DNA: TGTGCCAGCAGCTCAGATCACTCACCCCTCCACTTT

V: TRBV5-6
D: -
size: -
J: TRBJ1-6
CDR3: CASSLDSLPNSPLHF
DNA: TGTGCCAGCAGCCTGGACAGTCTCCCTAATTCACCCCTCCACTTT

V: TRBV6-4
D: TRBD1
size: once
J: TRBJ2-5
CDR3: CASSQNRGMGETQYF
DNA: TGTGCCAGCAGTCAAAACAGGGGAATGGGAGAGACCCAGTACTTC

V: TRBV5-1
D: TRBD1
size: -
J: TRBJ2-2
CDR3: CASSLGDRGRTGELFF
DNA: TGCGCCAGCAGCTTGGGTGACAGGGGGCGGACCGGGGAGCTGTTTTTT